Here is one T cell receptor (beta chain) with its context. What it binds is unknown. Germline values: CDR1 MNHNY, CDR2 SVGAGI (reference sequence). This CDR3 is 13 amino acids long. The data are from a study of cytomegalovirus exposure and HLA in healthy donors. On the study more broadly: A data release that came early held around 85 million unique TCRs from HLA-typed donors.

Study-wide points: After further analysis at a later stage, 16,951 TCR beta sequences were associated with HLA alleles at 0.05 false discovery rate. Researchers reported in a later analysis that common viral pathogens appeared linked to several top clusters.

PCR involved 60 Vbeta and 13 Jbeta primers. Clones were read by immunoSEQ multiplex PCR, and TCRdb kept only the in-frame ones, dropping some. This repertoire comprises approximately 120,000 clones; its ten largest clones make up around 2.7%. This sequence joins TRBV6-6 and TRBJ2-5; possible D gene TRBD1, 5 bases. With the DNA end fitting TRBJ2-7 better, the J assignment may be wrong. The clonotype was recovered from a man aged 25-45 years in good health and CMV-seronegative. Source material: PBMCs. CDR3 in DNA: TGTGCCAGCAGCCAGGGCCCGAACTACGAGCAGTACTTC. This translates into CASSQGPNYEQYF.